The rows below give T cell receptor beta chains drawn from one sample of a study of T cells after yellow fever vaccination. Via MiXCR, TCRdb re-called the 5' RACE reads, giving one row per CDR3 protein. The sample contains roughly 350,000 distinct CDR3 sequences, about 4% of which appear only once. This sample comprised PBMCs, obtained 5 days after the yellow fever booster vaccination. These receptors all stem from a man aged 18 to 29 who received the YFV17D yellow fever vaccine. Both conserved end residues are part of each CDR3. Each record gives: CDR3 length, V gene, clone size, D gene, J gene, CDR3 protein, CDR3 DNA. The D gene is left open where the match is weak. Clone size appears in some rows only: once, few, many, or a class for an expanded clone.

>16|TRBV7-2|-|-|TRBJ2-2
CASSLVGSSNTGELFF
TGTGCCAGCAGCTTAGTTGGCAGTTCGAACACCGGGGAGCTGTTTTTT
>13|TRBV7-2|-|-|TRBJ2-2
CASSFVWTGELFF
TGTGCCAGCAGCTTCGTCTGGACCGGGGAGCTGTTTTTT
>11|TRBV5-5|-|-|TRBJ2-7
CASSAAYEQYF
TGTGCCAGCAGCGCAGCCTACGAGCAGTACTTC
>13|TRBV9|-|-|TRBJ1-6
CASSVDGYSPLHF
TGTGCCAGCAGCGTAGATGGGTATTCACCCCTCCACTTT
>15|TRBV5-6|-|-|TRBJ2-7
CASSWGTPTAYEQYF
TGTGCCAGCAGTTGGGGGACGCCGACCGCCTACGAGCAGTACTTC
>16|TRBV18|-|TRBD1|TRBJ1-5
CASSRYGTGGGQPQHF
TGTGCCAGCTCAAGATACGGGACAGGCGGGGGTCAGCCCCAGCATTTT
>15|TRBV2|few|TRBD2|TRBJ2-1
CASRQGLAGGHEQFF
TGTGCCAGCAGGCAGGGACTAGCGGGGGGGCATGAGCAGTTCTTC
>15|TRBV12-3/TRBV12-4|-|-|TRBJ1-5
CASSFYSTSNQPQHF
TGTGCCAGCAGTTTCTACAGTACTAGCAATCAGCCCCAGCATTTT
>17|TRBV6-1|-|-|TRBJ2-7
CASSEALFTELPYEQYF
TGTGCCAGCAGTGAAGCGCTTTTTACAGAGCTTCCCTACGAGCAGTACTTC
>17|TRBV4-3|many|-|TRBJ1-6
CASSQDNVFSYNSPLHF
TGCGCCAGCAGCCAAGATAACGTATTCTCCTATAATTCACCCCTCCACTTT
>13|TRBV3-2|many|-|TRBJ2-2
CASTQDNTGELFF
TGTGCCAGCACCCAGGATAACACCGGGGAGCTGTTTTTT
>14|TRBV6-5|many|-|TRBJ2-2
CASSYLVDTGELFF
TGTGCCAGCAGTTACCTGGTCGACACCGGGGAGCTGTTTTTT
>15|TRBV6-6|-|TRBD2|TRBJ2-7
CASSYLAGDPYEQYF
TGTGCCAGCAGTTACCTAGCGGGGGATCCCTACGAGCAGTACTTC
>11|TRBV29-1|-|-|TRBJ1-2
CSGEPTYGYTF
TGCAGCGGTGAACCGACCTATGGCTACACCTTC
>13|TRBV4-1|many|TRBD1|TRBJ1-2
CASSFWTGEDYTF
TGCGCCAGCAGCTTCTGGACAGGGGAGGACTACACCTTC
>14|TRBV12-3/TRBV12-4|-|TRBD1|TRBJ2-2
CASSSTGRTGELFF
TGTGCCAGCAGCTCGACAGGGCGTACCGGGGAGCTGTTTTTT
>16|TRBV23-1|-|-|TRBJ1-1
CASRHPRQGFNTEAFF
TGCGCCAGCAGGCACCCGCGGCAGGGGTTTAACACTGAAGCTTTCTTT
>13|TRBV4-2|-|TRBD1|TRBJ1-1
CASSQVRDSAAFF
TGTGCCAGCAGCCAAGTCAGGGACAGCGCAGCTTTCTTT
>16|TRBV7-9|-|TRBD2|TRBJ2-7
CASSGQGTSGFYEQYF
TGTGCCAGCAGCGGCCAAGGGACTAGCGGTTTCTACGAGCAGTACTTC
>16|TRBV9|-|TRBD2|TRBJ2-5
CASSPRLAGGPETQYF
TGTGCCAGCAGCCCTCGACTAGCGGGGGGGCCGGAGACCCAGTACTTC
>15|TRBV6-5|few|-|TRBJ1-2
CASSYSGTINYGYTF
TGTGCCAGCAGTTACTCCGGCACCATTAACTATGGCTACACCTTC
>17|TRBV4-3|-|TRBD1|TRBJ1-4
CASSQLGTDSTNEKLFF
TGCGCCAGCAGCCAACTGGGGACAGATTCAACTAATGAAAAACTGTTTTTT
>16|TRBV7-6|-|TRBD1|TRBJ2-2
CASSFDRGAAFGELFF
TGTGCCAGCAGCTTCGACAGGGGGGCAGCCTTCGGGGAGCTGTTTTTT
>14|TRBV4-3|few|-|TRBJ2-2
CASSQLTGAGELFF
TGCGCCAGCAGCCAATTAACGGGGGCCGGGGAGCTGTTTTTT
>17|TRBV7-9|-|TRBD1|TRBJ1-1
CASSYGGTGGGWTEAFF
TGTGCCAGCAGCTACGGGGGGACAGGGGGCGGATGGACTGAAGCTTTCTTT
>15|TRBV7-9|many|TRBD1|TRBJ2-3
CASSSGGQGSDTQYF
TGTGCCAGCAGCTCCGGGGGACAGGGCTCAGATACGCAGTATTTT
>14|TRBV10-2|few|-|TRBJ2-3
CASTKGGMTDTQYF
TGCGCCAGCACCAAGGGTGGTATGACAGATACGCAGTATTTT
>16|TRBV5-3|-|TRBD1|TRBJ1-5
CARSPCPGTGGQPQHF
TGTGCCAGAAGCCCCTGTCCCGGGACAGGTGGGCAGCCCCAGCATTTT
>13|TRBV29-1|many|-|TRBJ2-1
CSVEGQRYNEQFF
TGCAGCGTTGAAGGACAGCGATACAATGAGCAGTTCTTC
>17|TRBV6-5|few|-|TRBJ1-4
CASSYSIGSDLNEKLFF
TGTGCCAGCAGTTACTCGATAGGCAGCGATTTGAATGAAAAACTGTTTTTT
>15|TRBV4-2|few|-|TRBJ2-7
CASSQVVTGDYEQYF
TGTGCCAGCAGCCAAGTGGTGACAGGAGATTACGAGCAGTACTTC
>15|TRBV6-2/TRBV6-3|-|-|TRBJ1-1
CASSQTEVMNTEAFF
TGTGCCAGCAGTCAGACAGAAGTCATGAACACTGAAGCTTTCTTT
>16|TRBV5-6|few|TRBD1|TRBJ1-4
CASSLGPGQLSEKLFF
TGTGCCAGCAGCTTGGGGCCGGGACAGCTCTCAGAAAAACTGTTTTTT
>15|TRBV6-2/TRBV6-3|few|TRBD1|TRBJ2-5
CASSAGTGFTETQYF
TGTGCCAGCAGCGCCGGGACAGGGTTTACAGAGACCCAGTACTTC
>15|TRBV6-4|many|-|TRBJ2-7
CASSDGTGKIYEQYF
TGTGCCAGCAGTGACGGAACAGGGAAAATTTACGAGCAGTACTTC
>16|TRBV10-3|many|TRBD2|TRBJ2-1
CAISELERGGRREQFF
TGTGCCATCAGTGAACTCGAGCGGGGGGGCCGACGGGAGCAGTTCTTC
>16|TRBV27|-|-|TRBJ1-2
CASSPHRGSSLYGYTF
TGTGCCAGCAGTCCCCACCGAGGGTCGTCGCTCTATGGCTACACCTTC
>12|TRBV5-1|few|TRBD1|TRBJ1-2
CASSGGGQGATF
TGCGCCAGCAGCGGAGGAGGACAGGGGGCGACCTTC
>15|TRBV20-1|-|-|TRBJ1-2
CSARDTGAPIYGYTF
TGCAGTGCTAGAGATACGGGGGCCCCCATCTATGGCTACACCTTC
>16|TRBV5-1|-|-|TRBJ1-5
CASSFGPRDSNQPQHF
TGCGCCAGCAGCTTCGGCCCCCGGGATAGCAATCAGCCCCAGCATTTT
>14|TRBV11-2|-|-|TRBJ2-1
CASSWGGGKNEQFF
TGTGCCAGCAGCTGGGGAGGGGGGAAAAATGAGCAGTTCTTC
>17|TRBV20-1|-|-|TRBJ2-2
CSARSSRDLQNTGELFF
TGCAGTGCTAGATCTTCTAGGGACCTACAAAACACCGGGGAGCTGTTTTTT
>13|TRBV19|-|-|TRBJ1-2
CASSIQTSSGYTF
TGTGCCAGTAGTATCCAGACTTCATCCGGCTACACCTTC
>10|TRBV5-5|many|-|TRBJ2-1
CASGRNEQFF
TGTGCCTCGGGCAGGAATGAGCAGTTCTTC
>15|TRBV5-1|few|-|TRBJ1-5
CASSLGGHEDQPQHF
TGCGCCAGCAGCTTGGGAGGCCATGAGGATCAGCCCCAGCATTTT
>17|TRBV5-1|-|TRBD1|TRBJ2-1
CASSFRTGVLSYNEQFF
TGCGCCAGCAGCTTCCGGACAGGGGTATTGTCCTACAATGAGCAGTTCTTC
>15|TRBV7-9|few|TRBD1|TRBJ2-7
CASSLRDRSSYEQYF
TGTGCCAGCAGCTTACGGGACAGGAGCTCCTACGAGCAGTACTTC
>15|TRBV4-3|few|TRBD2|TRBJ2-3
CASSHVRGVSDTQYF
TGCGCCAGCAGCCACGTGCGGGGGGTCTCAGATACGCAGTATTTT
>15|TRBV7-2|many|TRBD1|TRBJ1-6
CASSGGGQGRSPLHF
TGTGCCAGCAGCGGGGGCGGACAGGGCAGATCACCCCTCCACTTT
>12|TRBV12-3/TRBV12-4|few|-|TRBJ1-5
CASSPTNQPQHF
TGTGCCAGCAGTCCGACAAATCAGCCCCAGCATTTT
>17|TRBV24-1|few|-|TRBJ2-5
CATSDFFAGKGRETQYF
TGTGCCACCAGTGATTTTTTCGCAGGGAAGGGAAGAGAGACCCAGTACTTC
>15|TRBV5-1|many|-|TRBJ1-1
CASSLASTMNTEAFF
TGCGCCAGCAGCTTGGCCTCCACTATGAACACTGAAGCTTTCTTT
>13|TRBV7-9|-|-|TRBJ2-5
CASSLELQETQYF
TGTGCCAGCAGCTTAGAACTTCAGGAGACCCAGTACTTC
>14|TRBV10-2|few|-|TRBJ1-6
CASSDQGEYSPLHF
TGCGCCAGCAGTGATCAGGGAGAATACTCACCCCTCCACTTT